These 9 T cell receptor beta chains originate from one sample sequenced in a study of cytotoxic CD8 clonotypes in ibrutinib-treated CLL. Sequencing was performed with immunoSEQ multiplex PCR; in TCRdb, only in-frame clones are kept and a portion is missing. Here the sample spans about 160,000 clones, approximately 84% being singletons. The sample was PBMCs, taken after 24 months of ibrutinib treatment. These receptors were obtained from a human donor with chronic lymphocytic leukemia.

This chain joins TRBV2 and TRBJ2-2; the D gene is possibly TRBD1 (5 bases). The germline V gene has CDR1 SNHLY and CDR2 FYNNEI. CDR3 length: 13 amino acids. Trimming shortened V by 6 bases and J by 2 bases, and 7 bases separated the two germline ends. Here the CDR3 DNA reads TGTGCCAGCAGGACAGAAAACACCGGGGAGCTGTTTTTT. Translated: CASRTENTGELFF.

The chain couples TRBV18 to TRBJ1-3; 8 bases agree with TRBD1. V gave up 0 bases and J gave up 0 bases; unmatched junction bases: 1. CDR3 size: 16 residues. Germline CDR1 reads KGHSH; CDR2 reads LQKENI. CDR3 sequence reads: CASSPPDRDSGNTIYF. In DNA, the CDR3 is TGTGCCAGCTCACCACCGGACAGGGACTCTGGAAACACCATATATTTT.

This chain joins TRBV29-1 and TRBJ2-2; TRBD1 is a possible D gene (5 bases). The CDR3 length is 13 residues. In germline, CDR1 is SQVTM, CDR2 ANQGSEA. Trimming stripped 3 bases from V and 6 bases from J, with 11 bases between. The CDR3 sequence: CSVEAGWAGELFF. The DNA of the CDR3 is TGCAGCGTTGAGGCAGGGTGGGCCGGGGAGCTGTTTTTT.

The J gene is TRBJ2-5, the V gene TRBV7-2, with 10 bases fitting TRBD2. Per the germline V gene, CDR1 is SGHTA and CDR2 is FQGNSA. V lost 1 base, J lost 3 bases, and 5 bases stayed unmatched. The CDR3 length is 16 residues. The CDR3 bases are TGTGCCAGCAGCTTAGGGGCACTAGCGGGAAAAGAGACCCAGTACTTC. Translation: CASSLGALAGKETQYF.

This rearrangement joins TRBV2 to TRBJ2-7, with TRBD1 matching over 7 bases. CDR1 SNHLY and CDR2 FYNNEI come from the germline V gene. The CDR3 length is 13 residues. V was pared by 7 bases and J by 1 base, with 4 bases of the junction left unmatched. DNA for the CDR3: TGTGCCAGCACACAGGGGTTTTCCTACGAGCAGTACTTC. Amino acid sequence: CASTQGFSYEQYF.

The chain has TRBV27 and TRBJ2-1, with TRBD1 matching over 10 bases. The J segment lost 7 bases and the V segment lost 5 bases, leaving 5 bases of the junction unmatched. The CDR3 is 14 residues long. Germline loops: CDR1 MNHEY, CDR2 SMNVEV (reference sequence). The CDR3 sequence: CASSGDRGLNEQFF. DNA for the CDR3: TGTGCCAGCAGTGGGGACAGGGGATTGAATGAGCAGTTCTTC.

The chain links TRBV28 to TRBJ2-7, with 10 bases lining up with TRBD1. CDR3 length equals 15 residues. Germline V CDR1 and CDR2: MDHEN, SYDVKM. The V gene end was trimmed by 4 bases and the J gene end by 5 bases; junction bases not matched to a gene: 8. The CDR3 DNA sequence: TGTGCCAGCAGTTCAATAGGGGACAGGGGAGACGAGCAGTACTTC. Translation: CASSSIGDRGDEQYF.

V gene TRBV11-2 combines with J gene TRBJ1-2; D gene unclear. The CDR3 contains 13 residues. Trimming left V 5 bases short and J 7 bases short, with 14 bases between. Germline lookup yields CDR1 SGHAT and CDR2 FQNNGV. The CDR3 here is CASSPAYLGGYTF. The CDR3 nucleotides read TGTGCCAGCAGCCCAGCTTACCTGGGTGGCTACACCTTC. Variable domain in full (rest from reference TRBV11-2 and TRBJ1-2): EAGVAQSPRYKIIEKRQSVAFWCNPISGHATLYWYQQILGQGPKLLIQFQNNGVVDDSQLPKDRFSAERLKGVDSTLKIQPAKLEDSAVYLCASSPAYLGGYTFGSGTRLTVV.

The gene calls are TRBV7-8 and TRBJ1-3; D perhaps matches TRBD1 (6 bases). This CDR3 comprises 16 residues. Germline-derived CDR1 and CDR2 are SGHVS and FQNEAQ. Trimming removed 5 bases from V and 4 bases from J, with 18 bases in between. The DNA of the CDR3 is TGTGCCAGCAGCCTGGTCTTTCGGGGGCCGGGAAACACCATATATTTT. This sequence encodes CASSLVFRGPGNTIYF.